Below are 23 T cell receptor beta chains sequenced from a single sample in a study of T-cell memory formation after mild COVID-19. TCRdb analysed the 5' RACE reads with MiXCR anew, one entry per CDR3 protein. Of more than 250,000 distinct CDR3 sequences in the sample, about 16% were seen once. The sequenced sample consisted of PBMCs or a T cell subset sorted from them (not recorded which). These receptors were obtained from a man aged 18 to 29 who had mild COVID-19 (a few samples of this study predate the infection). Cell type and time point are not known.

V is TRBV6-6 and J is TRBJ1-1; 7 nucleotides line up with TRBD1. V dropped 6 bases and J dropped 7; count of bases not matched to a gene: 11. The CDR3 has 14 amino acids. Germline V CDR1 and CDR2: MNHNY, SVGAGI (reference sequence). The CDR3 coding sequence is TGTGCCAGCAGCCCCGACAGGGACTTCCGTGAAGCTTTCTTT. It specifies CASSPDRDFREAFF.

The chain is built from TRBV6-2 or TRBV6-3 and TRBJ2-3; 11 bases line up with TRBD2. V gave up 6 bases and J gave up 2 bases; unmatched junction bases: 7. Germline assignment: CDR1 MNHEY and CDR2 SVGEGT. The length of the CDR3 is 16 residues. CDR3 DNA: TGTGCCAGCAGCTCGGGACTAGCGGCATACACAGATACGCAGTATTTT. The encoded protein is CASSSGLAAYTDTQYF.

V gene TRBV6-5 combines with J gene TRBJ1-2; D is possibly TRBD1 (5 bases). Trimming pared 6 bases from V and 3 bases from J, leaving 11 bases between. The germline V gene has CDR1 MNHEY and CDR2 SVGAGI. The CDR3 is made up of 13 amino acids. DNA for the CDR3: TGTGCCAGCAGCCCCGTAGGGGACTATGGCTACACCTTC. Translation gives CASSPVGDYGYTF.

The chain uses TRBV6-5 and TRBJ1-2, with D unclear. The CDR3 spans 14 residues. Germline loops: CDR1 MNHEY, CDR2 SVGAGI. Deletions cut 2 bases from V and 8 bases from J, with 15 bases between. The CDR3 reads CASSYDSQFSGYTF. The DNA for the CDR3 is TGTGCCAGCAGTTACGACTCCCAGTTTTCCGGCTACACCTTC.

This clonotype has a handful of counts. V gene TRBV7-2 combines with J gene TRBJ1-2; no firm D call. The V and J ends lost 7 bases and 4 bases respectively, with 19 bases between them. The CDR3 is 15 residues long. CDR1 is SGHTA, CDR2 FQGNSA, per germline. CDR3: CASNSPQNLLYGYTF. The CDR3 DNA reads TGTGCCAGCAACTCCCCACAGAACCTCCTCTATGGCTACACCTTC.

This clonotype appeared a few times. The CDR3 region has the DNA TGTGCCAGCAGTAGGGGTTTGGAGGGGCCTCAGCCCCAGCATTTT. This gives the protein CASSRGLEGPQPQHF. This rearrangement joins TRBV12-3 or TRBV12-4 to TRBJ1-5, with a tentative D call TRBD1 (5 bases). The V end was cut by 5 bases, the J end by 6 bases, with 17 bases between. The length of the CDR3 is 15 residues.

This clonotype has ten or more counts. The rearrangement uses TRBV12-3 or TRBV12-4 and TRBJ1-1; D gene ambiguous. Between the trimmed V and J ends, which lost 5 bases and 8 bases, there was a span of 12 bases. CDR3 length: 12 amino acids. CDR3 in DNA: TGTGCCAGCAGTCCGCCGGCGAGGGAAGCTTTCTTT. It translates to CASSPPAREAFF.

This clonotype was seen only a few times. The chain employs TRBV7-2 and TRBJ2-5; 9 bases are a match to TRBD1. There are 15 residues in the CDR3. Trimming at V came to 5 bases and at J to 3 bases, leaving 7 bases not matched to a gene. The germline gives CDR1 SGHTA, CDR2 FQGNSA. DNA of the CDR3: TGTGCCAGCAGCCGTCAGGGACAGGGCAAAGAGACCCAGTACTTC. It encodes CASSRQGQGKETQYF. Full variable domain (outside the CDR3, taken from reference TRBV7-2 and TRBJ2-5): GAGVSQSPSNKVTEKGKDVELRCDPISGHTALYWYRQSLGQGLEFLIYFQGNSAPDKSGLPSDRFSAERTGGSVSTLTIQRTQQEDSAVYLCASSRQGQGKETQYFGPGTRLLVL.

Written as DNA, the CDR3 is TGTGCCAGCAGTGGTGACAGGGAAAGGCATTTT. Its translation is CASSGDRERHF. The chain has TRBV28 and TRBJ1-5; 7 bases align to TRBD1. Germline CDR1 and CDR2: MDHEN and SYDVKM. The trim removed 5 bases at V and 15 bases at J, leaving 7 bases unmatched. There are 11 residues in the CDR3.

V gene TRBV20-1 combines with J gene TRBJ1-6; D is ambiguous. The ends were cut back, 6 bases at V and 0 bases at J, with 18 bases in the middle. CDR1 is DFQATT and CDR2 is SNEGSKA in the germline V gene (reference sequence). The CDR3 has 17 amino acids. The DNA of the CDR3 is TGCAGTGCGAGCAGGAGCGTTTCGAGCTCCTATAATTCACCCCTCCACTTT. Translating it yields CSASRSVSSSYNSPLHF.

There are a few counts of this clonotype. The CDR3 is CASSVQGVGYNEQFF. In DNA form, the CDR3 reads TGTGCCAGCAGCGTACAGGGGGTTGGCTACAATGAGCAGTTCTTC. V gene TRBV9 combines with J gene TRBJ2-1, with 7 positions matching TRBD1. V gave up 1 base and J gave up 3 bases; unmatched junction bases: 4. This CDR3 is 15 amino acids long. The V gene's germline CDR1 is SGDLS and CDR2 YYNGEE.

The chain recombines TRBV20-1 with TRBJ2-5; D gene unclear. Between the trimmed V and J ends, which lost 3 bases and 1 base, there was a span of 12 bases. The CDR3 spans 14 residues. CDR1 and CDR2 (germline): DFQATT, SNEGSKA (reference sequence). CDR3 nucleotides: TGCAGTGCTAGTGCTCAGGACCCCCAAGAGACCCAGTACTTC. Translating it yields CSASAQDPQETQYF.

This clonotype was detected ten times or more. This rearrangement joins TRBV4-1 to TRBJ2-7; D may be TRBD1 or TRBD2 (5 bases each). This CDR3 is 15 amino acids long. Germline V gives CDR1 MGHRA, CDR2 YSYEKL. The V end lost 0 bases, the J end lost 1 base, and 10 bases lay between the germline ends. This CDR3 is CASSQDPGASYEQYF. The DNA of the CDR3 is TGCGCCAGCAGCCAAGATCCCGGGGCATCCTACGAGCAGTACTTC.

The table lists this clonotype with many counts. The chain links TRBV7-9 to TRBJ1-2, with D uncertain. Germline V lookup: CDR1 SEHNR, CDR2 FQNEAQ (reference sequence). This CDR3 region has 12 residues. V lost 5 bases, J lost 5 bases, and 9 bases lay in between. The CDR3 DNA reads TGTGCCAGCAGCCCGGACCCTTATGGCTACACCTTC. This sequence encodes CASSPDPYGYTF. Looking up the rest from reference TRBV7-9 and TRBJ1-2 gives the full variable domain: DTGVSQNPRHKITKRGQNVTFRCDPISEHNRLYWYRQTLGQGPEFLTYFQNEAQLEKSRLLSDRFSAERPKGSFSTLEIQRTEQGDSAMYLCASSPDPYGYTFGSGTRLTVV.

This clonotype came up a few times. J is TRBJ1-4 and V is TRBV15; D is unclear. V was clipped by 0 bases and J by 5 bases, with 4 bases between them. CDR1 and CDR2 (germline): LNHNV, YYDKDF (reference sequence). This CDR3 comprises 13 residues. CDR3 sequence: CATSRDQNEKLFF. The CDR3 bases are TGTGCCACCAGCAGAGATCAGAATGAAAAACTGTTTTTT.

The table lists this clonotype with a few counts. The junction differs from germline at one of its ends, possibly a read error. The CDR3 region has the DNA TGTGCCAGCAGTCCTACCGGGACAGGGAACCCCGGGGAGCTGTTTTTT. Translating gives CASSPTGTGNPGELFF. The rearrangement joins TRBV6-5 to TRBJ2-2; 9 nucleotides agree with TRBD1. This CDR3 region has 16 residues. Germline V gives CDR1 MNHEY, CDR2 SVGAGI.

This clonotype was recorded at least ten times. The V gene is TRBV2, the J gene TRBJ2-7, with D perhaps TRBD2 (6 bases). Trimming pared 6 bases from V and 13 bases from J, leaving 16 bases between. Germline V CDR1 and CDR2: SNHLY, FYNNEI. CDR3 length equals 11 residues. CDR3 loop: CASSAGSRVYV. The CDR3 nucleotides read TGTGCCAGCAGCGCCGGGAGCCGCGTCTACGTC.

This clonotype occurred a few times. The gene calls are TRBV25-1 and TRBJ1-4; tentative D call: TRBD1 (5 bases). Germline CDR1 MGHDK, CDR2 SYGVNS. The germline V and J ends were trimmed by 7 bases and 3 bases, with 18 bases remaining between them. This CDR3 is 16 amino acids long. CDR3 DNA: TGTGCCAGCACCCCCGTAGGGGCTTCGGCTAATGAAAAACTGTTTTTT. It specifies CASTPVGASANEKLFF.

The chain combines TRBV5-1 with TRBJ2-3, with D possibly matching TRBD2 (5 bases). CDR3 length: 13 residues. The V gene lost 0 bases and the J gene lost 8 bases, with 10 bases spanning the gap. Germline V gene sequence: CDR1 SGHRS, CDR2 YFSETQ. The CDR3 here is CASSLEVAGTQYF. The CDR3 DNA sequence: TGCGCCAGCAGCTTGGAGGTGGCGGGTACGCAGTATTTT.

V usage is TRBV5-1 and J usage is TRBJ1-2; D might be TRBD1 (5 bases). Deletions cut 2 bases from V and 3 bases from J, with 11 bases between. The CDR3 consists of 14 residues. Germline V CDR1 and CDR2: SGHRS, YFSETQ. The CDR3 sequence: CASSLGLGDYGYTF. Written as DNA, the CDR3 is TGCGCCAGCAGCTTAGGCTTGGGGGACTATGGCTACACCTTC.

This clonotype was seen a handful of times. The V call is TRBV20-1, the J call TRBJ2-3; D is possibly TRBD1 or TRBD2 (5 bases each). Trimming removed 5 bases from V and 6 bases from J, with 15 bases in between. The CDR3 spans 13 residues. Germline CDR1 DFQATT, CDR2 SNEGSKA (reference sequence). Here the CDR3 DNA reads TGCAGTGCTTGGGACCGGGTTGTGGATACGCAGTATTTT. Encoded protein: CSAWDRVVDTQYF.

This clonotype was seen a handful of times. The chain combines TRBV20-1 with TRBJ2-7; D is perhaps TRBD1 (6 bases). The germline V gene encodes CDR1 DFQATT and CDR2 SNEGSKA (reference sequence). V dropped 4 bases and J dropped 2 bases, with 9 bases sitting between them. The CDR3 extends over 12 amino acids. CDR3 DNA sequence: TGCAGTGCTACCGGACAGACCTACGAGCAGTACTTC. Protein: CSATGQTYEQYF.

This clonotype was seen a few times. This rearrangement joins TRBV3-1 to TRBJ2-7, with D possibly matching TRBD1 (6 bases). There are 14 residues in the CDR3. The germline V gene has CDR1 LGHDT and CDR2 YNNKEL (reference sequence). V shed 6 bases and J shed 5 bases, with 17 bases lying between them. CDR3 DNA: TGTGCCAGCAGTGCTCCGGGCCCAGGGGACGAGCAGTACTTC. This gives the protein CASSAPGPGDEQYF.